Presented here are 16 T cell receptor beta chains from one specimen sequenced in a study of blood T cell repertoires in COVID-19. The protocol was immunoSEQ multiplex PCR, while the TCRdb copy is restricted to in-frame clones and leaves out a portion. The sample has more than 250,000 clones, 65% to 90% seen once; the top ten hold more than 9%. Sample: PBMCs or T cells enriched from blood (not recorded which). Receptors were obtained from a woman younger than 35 who had recovered from COVID-19.

The chain recombines TRBV15 with TRBJ1-2, with 7 bases fitting TRBD1. Germline V gene sequence: CDR1 LNHNV, CDR2 YYDKDF (reference sequence). CDR3 size: 15 residues. V was clipped by 2 bases and J by 7 bases; unmatched bases: 10. CDR3 residues: CATSRKGGAIGGYTF. The CDR3 region has the DNA TGTGCCACCAGCAGAAAAGGGGGCGCGATCGGTGGCTACACCTTC.

This clone has a handful of counts. The rearrangement joins TRBV5-4 to TRBJ2-3, with 10 bases fitting TRBD2. Germline CDR1 reads SGHNT; CDR2 reads YYREEE (reference sequence). Losses at the gene ends were 0 bases for V and 1 base for J; bases not matched to a gene: 2. This CDR3 has 16 amino acids. CDR3 sequence: CASSLVTSGGTDTQYF. The CDR3 DNA reads as TGTGCCAGCAGCTTGGTTACTAGCGGGGGCACAGATACGCAGTATTTT. Combining the CDR3 with reference TRBV5-4 and TRBJ2-3 gives the whole variable domain ETGVTQSPTHLIKTRGQQVTLRCSSQSGHNTVSWYQQALGQGPQFIFQYYREEENGRGNFPPRFSGLQFPNYSSELNVNALELDDSALYLCASSLVTSGGTDTQYFGPGTRLTVL.

This sequence joins TRBV25-1 and TRBJ1-2; TRBD1 aligns across 10 bases. The V gene's germline CDR1 is MGHDK and CDR2 SYGVNS. The V segment lost 0 bases and the J segment 3 bases; nucleotides outside the gene matches: 4. The CDR3 spans 16 residues. CDR3 nucleotide sequence: TGTGCCAGCAGTGAATACCGACAGGGGGCAGACTATGGCTACACCTTC. It yields the protein CASSEYRQGADYGYTF.

The V call is TRBV5-1, the J call TRBJ2-2; TRBD2 aligns across 8 bases. The CDR3 contains 16 residues. Per germline, CDR1 SGHRS and CDR2 YFSETQ. The J segment lost 0 bases and the V segment lost 4 bases, leaving 5 bases of the junction unmatched. Here the CDR3 reads CASSATAGANTGELFF. The DNA for the CDR3 is TGCGCCAGCAGCGCGACAGCGGGGGCGAACACCGGGGAGCTGTTTTTT.

The rearrangement joins TRBV11-2 to TRBJ1-1; tentatively, D is TRBD1 (6 bases). Trimming shortened V by 4 bases and J by 9 bases, and 24 bases separated the two germline ends. This CDR3 is 16 amino acids long. Germline CDR1 reads SGHAT; CDR2 reads FQNNGV. In DNA, the CDR3 is TGTGCCAGCAGCTCTAATCTCCCGGGCACAGGGCCGCAAGCTTTCTTT. This encodes CASSSNLPGTGPQAFF.

This chain connects TRBV18 to TRBJ1-2; tentatively, D is TRBD1 (6 bases). The CDR3 consists of 15 residues. V lost 1 base, J lost 0 bases, and 9 bases lay in between. CDR1 KGHSH and CDR2 LQKENI come from the germline V gene. CDR3 sequence: CASSPRDNANYGYTF. For the CDR3, the DNA is TGTGCCAGCTCACCACGGGACAACGCTAACTATGGCTACACCTTC. Full variable domain (outside the CDR3, taken from reference TRBV18 and TRBJ1-2): NAGVMQNPRHLVRRRGQEARLRCSPMKGHSHVYWYRQLPEEGLKFMVYLQKENIIDESGMPKERFSAEFPKEGPSILRIQQVVRGDSAAYFCASSPRDNANYGYTFGSGTRLTVV.

The chain carries TRBV30 and TRBJ1-5; possibly TRBD1 for D (6 bases). The CDR3 sequence is 13 residues long. V was cut by 3 bases and J by 4 bases, with 10 bases left in between. Per germline, CDR1 GTSNPN and CDR2 SVGIG (reference sequence). CDR3 DNA sequence: TGTGCCTGGAGCGGGGGGCCGAATCAGCCCCAGCATTTT. The encoded protein is CAWSGGPNQPQHF.

The sample holds one count of this clone. The V and J genes are TRBV28 and TRBJ1-6; TRBD1 matches at 11 bases. CDR1 is MDHEN and CDR2 is SYDVKM in the germline V gene. The CDR3 is made up of 15 amino acids. Germline trimming cut 3 bases from V and 5 bases from J; bases unmatched to any gene: 0. The CDR3 coding sequence is TGTGCCAGCAGTTTGGGACAGGGGGATAATTCACCCCTCCACTTT. Protein: CASSLGQGDNSPLHF. Looking up the rest from reference TRBV28 and TRBJ1-6 gives the full variable domain: DVKVTQSSRYLVKRTGEKVFLECVQDMDHENMFWYRQDPGLGLRLIYFSYDVKMKEKGDIPEGYSVSREKKERFSLILESASTNQTSMYLCASSLGQGDNSPLHFGNGTRLTVT.

This chain links TRBV3-1 (or the pseudogene TRBV3-2) with TRBJ1-1, with TRBD1 identical over 9 bases. V was clipped by 2 bases and J by 2 bases; unmatched bases: 15. Germline assignment: CDR1 LGHDT and CDR2 YNNKEL (reference sequence). This CDR3 contains 19 residues. The CDR3 protein is CASSQFPNRGHRSNTEAFF. The CDR3 nucleotides read TGTGCCAGCAGCCAATTTCCCAACAGGGGGCATAGAAGTAACACTGAAGCTTTCTTT.

The sample holds a few counts of this clone. The chain joins TRBV30 to TRBJ2-7; TRBD1 aligns across 7 bases. The germline CDR1 and CDR2 sequences are GTSNPN and SVGIG (reference sequence). Trimming cost V 3 bases and J 3 bases; bases outside gene matches: 8. The CDR3 totals 14 residues. The CDR3 coding sequence is TGTGCCTGGAGCCGGGACAGTAACATCTACGAGCAGTACTTC. It specifies CAWSRDSNIYEQYF.

The chain uses TRBV29-1 and TRBJ2-1; maybe TRBD1 (5 bases). The CDR3 runs to 11 residues. Trimming cost V 6 bases and J 7 bases, with 10 bases left between them. Germline CDR1 is SQVTM and CDR2 is ANQGSEA. The CDR3 nucleotides read TGCAGCGTGCAGGACATAAATGAGCAGTTCTTC. It translates to CSVQDINEQFF.

This clone occurred a few times. V and J are TRBV12-3 or TRBV12-4 and TRBJ1-2, with D hard to call. CDR3 length: 13 amino acids. Trimming took 6 bases from V and 4 from J, leaving 12 bases between them. CDR3 residues: CASSPGNTYGYTF. The CDR3 coding sequence is TGTGCCAGCAGCCCAGGAAATACCTATGGCTACACCTTC.

The rearrangement joins TRBV12-3 or TRBV12-4 to TRBJ1-2; D not certain. This CDR3 contains 13 residues. Trimming took off 2 bases at V and 7 bases at J, with 11 bases between the two ends. The CDR3 bases are TGTGCCAGCAGTTTACTAACCTCCCCTGGCTACACCTTC. It is translated as CASSLLTSPGYTF.

The V call is TRBV9, the J call TRBJ2-1, with 10 bases lining up with TRBD2. Germline CDR1 and CDR2: SGDLS and YYNGEE. Trimming cost V 4 bases and J 3 bases; bases outside gene matches: 7. The length of the CDR3 is 16 residues. The CDR3, as DNA: TGTGCCAGCAGCTCCGCTAGCGGGGGTTACTACAATGAGCAGTTCTTC. As protein: CASSSASGGYYNEQFF. Full variable domain (rest looked up from reference TRBV9 and TRBJ2-1): DSGVTQTPKHLITATGQRVTLRCSPRSGDLSVYWYQQSLDQGLQFLIQYYNGEERAKGNILERFSAQQFPDLHSELNLSSLELGDSALYFCASSSASGGYYNEQFFGPGTRLTVL.

The rearrangement links TRBV5-1 to TRBJ2-2; the D gene is possibly TRBD1 (6 bases). V was shortened by 4 bases and J by 0 bases, with 13 bases between the two germline ends. The CDR3 length is 16 residues. Germline V CDR1 and CDR2: SGHRS, YFSETQ. In DNA form, the CDR3 reads TGCGCCAGCAGCCCACGGACAGCTGCGAACACCGGGGAGCTGTTTTTT. Encoded protein: CASSPRTAANTGELFF.

This sequence joins TRBV11-2 and TRBJ1-1; D remains unclear. This CDR3 has 16 amino acids. Trimming cost V 1 base and J 5 bases, with 17 bases left between them. The germline V gene encodes CDR1 SGHAT and CDR2 FQNNGV. CDR3 sequence: CASSLGVGIWATEAFF. CDR3 DNA: TGTGCCAGCAGCTTAGGGGTAGGAATTTGGGCGACTGAAGCTTTCTTT.